The 11 T cell receptor beta chains reported below all come from one sample, sequenced in a study of T cell repertoires in cytomegalovirus infection. The antigens for these receptors are not known. Via MiXCR, TCRdb re-called the reads, giving one row per CDR3 protein. Among some 310,000 distinct CDR3 sequences listed, roughly 25% were seen once. Sequences were derived from cultured PBMCs, sampled from culture after CMV antigen stimulation. These receptor sequences come from a human donor in good health (CMV status not recorded). Some clones in this sample may be carry-over from other donors' samples.

This clonotype came up a few times. V gene TRBV6-5 combines with J gene TRBJ1-3; D uncertain. This CDR3 contains 11 residues. Germline V gene data show CDR1 as MNHEY and CDR2 as SVGAGI. The V end lost 2 bases, the J end lost 8 bases, and 4 bases lay between the germline ends. The CDR3 DNA reads as TGTGCCAGCAGTTACAGCGACACCATATATTTT. It codes for CASSYSDTIYF.

Ten or more counts support this clonotype. The chain recombines TRBV7-9 with TRBJ2-1; D might be TRBD2 (6 bases). Trimming pared 5 bases from V and 0 bases from J, leaving 11 bases between. The CDR3 totals 15 residues. Germline assignment: CDR1 SEHNR and CDR2 FQNEAQ (reference sequence). This chain's CDR3 is CASSPRGSSYNEQFF. CDR3 nucleotides: TGTGCCAGCAGCCCGCGGGGAAGCTCCTACAATGAGCAGTTCTTC.

This clonotype appeared many times. The chain employs TRBV7-2 and TRBJ1-5, with D unclear. CDR1 is SGHTA and CDR2 is FQGNSA in the germline V gene. The CDR3 runs to 15 residues. V was clipped by 5 bases and J by 0 bases, with 11 bases between them. CDR3 amino acids: CASSKDTYSNQPQHF. The CDR3 nucleotides read TGTGCCAGCAGCAAAGACACGTATAGCAATCAGCCCCAGCATTTT. The full variable domain, rest sourced from reference TRBV7-2 and TRBJ1-5, is GAGVSQSPSNKVTEKGKDVELRCDPISGHTALYWYRQSLGQGLEFLIYFQGNSAPDKSGLPSDRFSAERTGGSVSTLTIQRTQQEDSAVYLCASSKDTYSNQPQHFGDGTRLSIL.

This clonotype was seen once. The chain has TRBV7-2 and TRBJ1-3, with 9 nucleotides matching TRBD1. CDR3 length: 17 residues. Germline lookup yields CDR1 SGHTA and CDR2 FQGNSA. After removal of 5 bases from V and 2 bases from J, the junction contained 10 bases not matched to a gene. The DNA of the CDR3 is TGTGCCAGCAGCGCATATCCGGGACAGGGAACTGGAAACACCATATATTTT. Its protein is CASSAYPGQGTGNTIYF.

The genes are TRBV18 and TRBJ2-7; weak D call: TRBD2 (6 bases). The CDR3 extends over 16 amino acids. Trimming removed 1 base from V and 3 bases from J, with 16 bases in between. CDR1 is KGHSH and CDR2 is LQKENI in the germline V gene. The CDR3 nucleotides are TGTGCCAGCTCACCACTGACGTGGGGAGGAGGCTACGAGCAGTACTTC. Its translation is CASSPLTWGGGYEQYF.

The rearrangement joins TRBV28 to TRBJ2-7; D gene unclear. V lost 2 bases and J lost 2, with 10 bases in between. Germline loops: CDR1 MDHEN, CDR2 SYDVKM. The CDR3 totals 14 residues. CDR3: CASSLQTWAYEQYF. For the CDR3, the DNA is TGTGCCAGCAGTTTACAGACCTGGGCCTACGAGCAGTACTTC.

The rearrangement links TRBV30 to TRBJ2-7; no reliable D call. CDR1 and CDR2 from the germline V gene are GTSNPN and SVGIG (reference sequence). Trimming cost V 5 bases and J 3 bases, with 11 bases left between them. The CDR3 consists of 12 residues. Here the CDR3 reads CAWGRYNYEQYF. CDR3 bases: TGTGCCTGGGGACGGTACAACTACGAGCAGTACTTC.

V is TRBV12-3 or TRBV12-4 and J is TRBJ2-2; TRBD2 is a possible D gene (6 bases). This CDR3 is built from 17 residues. The V gene lost 5 bases and the J gene lost 2 bases, with 18 bases spanning the gap. In DNA, the CDR3 is TGTGCCAGCAGTCCCCAAGGTCGCGGGACTAACACCGGGGAGCTGTTTTTT. Amino acid sequence: CASSPQGRGTNTGELFF.

This clonotype was seen repeatedly, ten times or more. V and J are TRBV7-2 and TRBJ1-5; D gene uncertain. Germline V lookup: CDR1 SGHTA, CDR2 FQGNSA. V was trimmed by 1 base and J by 2 bases, leaving 9 bases between them. The CDR3 is 15 residues long. The CDR3 region is CASSLESGRNQPQHF. In DNA, the CDR3 is TGTGCCAGCAGCTTAGAGTCAGGCCGCAATCAGCCCCAGCATTTT.

This sequence joins TRBV4-1 and TRBJ2-5; a weak D match, TRBD1 (5 bases). Germline CDR1 and CDR2: MGHRA and YSYEKL. The CDR3 covers 14 residues. Trimming took off 0 bases at V and 3 bases at J, with 8 bases between the two ends. The CDR3 DNA reads TGCGCCAGCAGCCAAGAGGGGCGGAAAGAGACCCAGTACTTC. This gives the protein CASSQEGRKETQYF.

This clonotype was seen many times. This chain joins TRBV19 and TRBJ2-6; D remains unclear. Germline V lookup: CDR1 LNHDA, CDR2 SQIVND (reference sequence). The CDR3 totals 15 residues. V shed 2 bases and J shed 1 base, with 6 bases lying between them. CDR3 region: CASSISGSGANVLTF. The CDR3 nucleotides read TGTGCCAGTAGTATATCCGGTTCTGGGGCCAACGTCCTGACTTTC.